This T cell receptor (beta chain) emerged from a study of Ad26.COV2.S vaccination and SARS-CoV-2 variants. About this clone itself: Antigen specificity is unknown.

Treatment meaning: some 20 received Ad26.COV2.S at low or high dose, single or two shots; 5 received placebo; per-sample allocation not given. At day 63 after the first vaccine or placebo injection, samples were drawn. Measured with immunoSEQ multiplex PCR; TCRdb has only the in-frame clones, and not every one. Of hundreds of thousands of clones listed, 70% to 90% were seen once; the top ten hold over 8.5%. The trim removed 1 base at V and 7 bases at J, leaving 3 bases unmatched. The CDR3 has 15 amino acids. Germline V lookup: CDR1 SGHTA, CDR2 FQGNSA. Study-wide results and caveats: Measurement of non-spike TCR breadth gave similar results in vaccine and placebo recipients.

The TCR was taken from a person aged 18-60 years who received the Ad26.COV2.S COVID-19 vaccine or a placebo. Sequences were derived from peripheral blood, sampled in a trial of Ad26.COV2.S vaccine versus placebo. This chain uses TRBV7-2 with TRBJ2-4, with 11 bases lining up with TRBD1. The CDR3 DNA sequence: TGTGCCAGCAGCTTAGACGGGACAGGGGGGAACATTCAGTACTTC. Protein: CASSLDGTGGNIQYF.